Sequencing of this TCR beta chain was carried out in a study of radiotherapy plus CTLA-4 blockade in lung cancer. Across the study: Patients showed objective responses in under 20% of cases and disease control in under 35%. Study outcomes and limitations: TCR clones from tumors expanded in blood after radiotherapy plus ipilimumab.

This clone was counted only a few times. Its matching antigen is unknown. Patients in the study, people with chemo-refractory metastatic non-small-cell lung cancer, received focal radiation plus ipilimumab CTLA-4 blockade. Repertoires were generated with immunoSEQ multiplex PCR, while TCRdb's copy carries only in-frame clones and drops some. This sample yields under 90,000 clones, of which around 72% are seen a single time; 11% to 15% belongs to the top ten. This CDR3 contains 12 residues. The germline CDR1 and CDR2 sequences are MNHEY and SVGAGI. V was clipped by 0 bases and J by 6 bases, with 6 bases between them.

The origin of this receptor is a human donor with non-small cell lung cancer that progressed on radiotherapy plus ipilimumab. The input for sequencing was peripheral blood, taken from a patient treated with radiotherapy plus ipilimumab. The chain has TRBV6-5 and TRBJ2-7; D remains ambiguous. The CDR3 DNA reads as TGTGCCAGCAGTTACTCCGGCCTCGAGCAGTACTTC. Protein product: CASSYSGLEQYF.